This T cell receptor (beta chain) is from a study of blood T cell repertoires in COVID-19 (dated by TCRdb to about 2020). For the study in its entirety: Collaborator samples came from the United States, Italy and Spain and covered acute and convalescent phases of COVID-19. The prospective study material was composed of cDNA or gDNA derived from T cells, B-cell-depleted T cells, or PBMCs. Deeply sampled blood TCRbeta repertoires from subjects exposed to, actively infected with, or recovered from COVID-19 were included in the dataset. A freely available public database, intended as a resource for researchers studying the immune response to SARS-CoV-2, is where the repertoires were released. The samples were drawn from the first 160 participants of the ongoing ImmuneRACE study and from 1,254 subjects provided by 6 global collaborators. The sample metadata nearly always contained a de-identified subject ID, COVID-19 status, age in years and sex. Where available, HLA class I and class II types were obtained from metadata supplied by the sample provider rather than from assay-based typing.

A note on this clone: The specificity of this receptor is unknown. No quality values exist for individual bases; no much larger clone is one base distant.

Each collaborating institution followed its own protocols to collect whole blood in K2EDTA tubes. For TCRbeta analysis, collaborators shipped samples as frozen whole blood, isolated PBMCs, or DNA extracted from either of those sample types. The CDR3 covers 12 residues, taking in both the cysteine and the phenylalanine. The sequence is cut down to CDR3 DNA, 36 bases in frame from base 1. Looking up the germline V gene yields CDR1 MNHEY and CDR2 SVGEGT. V drops 6 bases and J drops 6 bases, leaving 11 bases in between. The investigation overall reported the following: Clinical and demographic metadata were provided uncurated, with the amount varying by source and participant.

TCRbeta CDR3 regions were amplified from genomic DNA by means of the immunoSEQ Assay, a bias-controlled multiplex PCR. Under the source paper's analysis protocol: Within the assay, amplification of reference gene primers was used to estimate how many nucleated cells each sample contained. To quantify the absolute abundance of each unique TCRbeta CDR3 rearrangement, sequence reads were collapsed and filtered. Productive Simpson clonality was computed per sample as the square root of Simpson's diversity index over productive rearrangements. TCRdb stores this immuneACCESS table with in-frame sequences only. Part of the clones is absent; in the studies checked, under half of the shortfall reflects unresolved V genes, and no reason is known for the rest. The DNA was the basis for D and trimming; V, J and clone size are from that table. The sample table contains fewer than 130,000 clones; only one count was recorded for about 79% of them. The ten most abundant clones make up roughly 17% of the sample.

Input material: peripheral blood. This chain joins TRBV6-2 or TRBV6-3 to TRBJ1-1, with the D gene call left open. This receptor was identified in a woman of 80 years or more with active or convalescent COVID-19. The sequenced DNA is TGTGCCAGCAGCCTCAGGCGTGCTGAAGCTTTCTTT. This translates into CASSLRRAEAFF.